This T cell receptor (beta chain) was sequenced for a study of shared clonotypes between healthy human individuals. Study-wide findings and caveats: Clonotype sharing among donors was expected to depend on sequencing depth.

This clone has just a few counts. The antigen remains undetermined. At the deep level, the assay was run. Ten immunoSEQ deep assay plates were used by the authors to sequence unsorted PBMC DNA. Clones were sequenced by immunoSEQ multiplex PCR, and TCRdb holds only the in-frame ones, with some missing. Among about 490,000 clones listed, 75% to 85% were seen once. This CDR3 spans 14 amino acids. Germline V gene sequence: CDR1 MNHEY, CDR2 SMNVEV (reference sequence). Trimming shortened V by 4 bases and J by 7 bases, and 14 bases separated the two germline ends. The material sequenced was PBMCs. The sequence came from a woman aged 40 to 50 in good health. Some clones in this sample may be carry-over from other donors' samples. The genes are TRBV27 and TRBJ2-1; D perhaps matches TRBD1 (6 bases). The CDR3 bases are TGTGCCAGCAGTTCCAGCCCCAGGGGTAATGAGCAGTTCTTC. This sequence encodes CASSSSPRGNEQFF.